This T cell receptor beta chain emerged from a study of blood T cells in healthy people across ages. Overall study: Per every two T cells, about one barcoded beta molecule was captured by template switching.

With each sample, at least 5 micrograms of total RNA were extracted. A J-beta primer mix and a sample-barcoded 5' primer were used in a second PCR of about 7 to 11 cycles. TCRdb called the 5' RACE reads again in MiXCR, with one record for every CDR3 protein. Counted here are about 780,000 distinct CDR3 sequences, more than 35% occurring once; the ten biggest clones make up 15% to 20%. The CDR3 contains 15 residues. The V gene's germline CDR1 is LGHNA and CDR2 YNFKEQ. After removal of 3 bases from V and 4 bases from J, the junction contained 8 bases not matched to a gene. Input material: blood. This TCR came from a man aged 80 or over in good health. The chain recombines TRBV4-2 with TRBJ2-7, with 8 bases matching TRBD1. The CDR3 region is CASSQGQALGYEQYF. DNA of the CDR3: TGTGCCAGCAGCCAGGGACAGGCACTCGGATACGAGCAGTACTTC.